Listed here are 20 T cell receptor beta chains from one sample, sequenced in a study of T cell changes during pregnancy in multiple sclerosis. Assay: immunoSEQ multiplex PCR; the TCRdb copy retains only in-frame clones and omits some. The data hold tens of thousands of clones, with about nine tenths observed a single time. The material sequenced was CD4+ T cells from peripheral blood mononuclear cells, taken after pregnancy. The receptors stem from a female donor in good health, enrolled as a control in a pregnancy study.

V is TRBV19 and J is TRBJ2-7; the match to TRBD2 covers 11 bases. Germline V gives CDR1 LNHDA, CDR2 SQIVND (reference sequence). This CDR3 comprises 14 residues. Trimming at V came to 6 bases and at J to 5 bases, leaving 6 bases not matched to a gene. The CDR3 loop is CASSRKGLADEQYF. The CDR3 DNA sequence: TGTGCCAGTAGCAGGAAGGGACTAGCGGACGAGCAGTACTTC.

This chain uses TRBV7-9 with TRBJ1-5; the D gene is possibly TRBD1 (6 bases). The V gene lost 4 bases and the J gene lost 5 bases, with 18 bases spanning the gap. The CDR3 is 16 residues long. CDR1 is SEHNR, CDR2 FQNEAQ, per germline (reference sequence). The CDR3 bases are TGTGCCAGCAGCTCACCGCCGACAGGTAGTTATCAGCCCCAGCATTTT. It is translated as CASSSPPTGSYQPQHF.

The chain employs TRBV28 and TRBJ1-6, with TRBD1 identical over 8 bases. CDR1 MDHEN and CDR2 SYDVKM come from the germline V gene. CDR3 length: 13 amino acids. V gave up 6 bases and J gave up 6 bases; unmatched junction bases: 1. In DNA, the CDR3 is TGTGCCAGCAGGGACAGGGCTAATTCACCCCTCCACTTT. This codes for CASRDRANSPLHF.

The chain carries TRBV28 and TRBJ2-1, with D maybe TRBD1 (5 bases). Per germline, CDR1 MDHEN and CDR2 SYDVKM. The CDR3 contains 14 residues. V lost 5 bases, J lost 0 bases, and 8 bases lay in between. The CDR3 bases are TGTGCCAGCAGTAGGGGTTCCTCCTACAATGAGCAGTTCTTC. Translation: CASSRGSSYNEQFF.

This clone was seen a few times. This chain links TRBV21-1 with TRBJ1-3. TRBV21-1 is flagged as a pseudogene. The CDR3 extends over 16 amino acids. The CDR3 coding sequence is TGTGCCAGCAGCAAAACCCCGACTTACCAACGAAACACCATATATTTT. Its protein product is CASSKTPTYQRNTIYF.

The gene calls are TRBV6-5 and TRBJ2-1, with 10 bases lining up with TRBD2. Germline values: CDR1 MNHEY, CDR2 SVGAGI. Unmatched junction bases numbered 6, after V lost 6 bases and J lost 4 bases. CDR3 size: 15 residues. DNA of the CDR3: TGTGCCAGCAGGCGCCTAGCGGGGGTGTACAATGAGCAGTTCTTC. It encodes CASRRLAGVYNEQFF.

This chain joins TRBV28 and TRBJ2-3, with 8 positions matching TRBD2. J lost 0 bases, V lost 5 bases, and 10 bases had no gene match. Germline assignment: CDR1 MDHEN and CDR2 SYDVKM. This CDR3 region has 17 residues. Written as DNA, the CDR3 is TGTGCCAGCAGTACACCCGGGAGGGTGGCTAGCACAGATACGCAGTATTTT. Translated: CASSTPGRVASTDTQYF.

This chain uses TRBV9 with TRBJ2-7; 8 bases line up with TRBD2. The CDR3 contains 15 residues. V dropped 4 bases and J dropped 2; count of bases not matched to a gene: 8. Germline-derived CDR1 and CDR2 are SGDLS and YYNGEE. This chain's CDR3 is CASSPQVAGPYEQYF. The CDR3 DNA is TGTGCCAGCAGCCCTCAAGTAGCGGGGCCCTACGAGCAGTACTTC.

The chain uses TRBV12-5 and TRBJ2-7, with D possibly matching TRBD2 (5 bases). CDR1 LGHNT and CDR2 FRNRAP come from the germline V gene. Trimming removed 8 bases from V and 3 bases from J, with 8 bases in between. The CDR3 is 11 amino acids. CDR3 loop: CASSEGYEQYF. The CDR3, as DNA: TGTGCTAGTTCTGAGGGCTACGAGCAGTACTTC.

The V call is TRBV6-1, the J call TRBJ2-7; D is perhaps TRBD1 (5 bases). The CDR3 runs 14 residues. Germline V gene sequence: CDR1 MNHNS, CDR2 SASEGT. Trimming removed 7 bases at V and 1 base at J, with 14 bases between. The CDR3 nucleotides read TGTGCCAGCACCGCAACAACAGGTTCCTACGAGCAGTACTTC. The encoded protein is CASTATTGSYEQYF.

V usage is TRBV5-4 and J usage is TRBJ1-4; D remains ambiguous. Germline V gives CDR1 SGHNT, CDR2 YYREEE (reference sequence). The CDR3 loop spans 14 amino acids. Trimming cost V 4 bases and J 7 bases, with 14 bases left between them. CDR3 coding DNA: TGTGCCAGCAGCCCCGGCGGGCGTCTTGAAAAACTGTTTTTT. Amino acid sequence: CASSPGGRLEKLFF.

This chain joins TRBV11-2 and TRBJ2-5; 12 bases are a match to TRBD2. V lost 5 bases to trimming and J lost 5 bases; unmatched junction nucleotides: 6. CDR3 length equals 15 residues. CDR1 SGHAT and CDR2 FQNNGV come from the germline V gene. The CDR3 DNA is TGTGCCAGCAGCGGTACTAGCGGGGGGACGGAGACCCAGTACTTC. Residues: CASSGTSGGTETQYF.

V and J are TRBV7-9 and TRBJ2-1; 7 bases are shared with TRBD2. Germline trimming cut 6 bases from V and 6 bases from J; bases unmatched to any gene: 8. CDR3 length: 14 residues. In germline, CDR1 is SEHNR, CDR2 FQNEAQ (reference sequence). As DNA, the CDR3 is TGTGCCAGCAGTCATCGGACTAGTCTCAATGAGCAGTTCTTC. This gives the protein CASSHRTSLNEQFF.

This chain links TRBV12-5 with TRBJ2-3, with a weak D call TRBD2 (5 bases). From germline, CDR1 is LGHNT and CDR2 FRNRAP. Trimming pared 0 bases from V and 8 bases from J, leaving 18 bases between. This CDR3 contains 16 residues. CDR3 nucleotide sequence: TGTGCTAGTGGTTTGGTATCCGGGGATGTAATAGGTACGCAGTATTTT. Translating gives CASGLVSGDVIGTQYF. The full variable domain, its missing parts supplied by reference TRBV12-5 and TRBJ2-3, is DARVTQTPRHKVTEMGQEVTMRCQPILGHNTVFWYRQTMMQGLELLAYFRNRAPLDDSGMPKDRFSAEMPDATLATLKIQPSEPRDSAVYFCASGLVSGDVIGTQYFGPGTRLTVL.

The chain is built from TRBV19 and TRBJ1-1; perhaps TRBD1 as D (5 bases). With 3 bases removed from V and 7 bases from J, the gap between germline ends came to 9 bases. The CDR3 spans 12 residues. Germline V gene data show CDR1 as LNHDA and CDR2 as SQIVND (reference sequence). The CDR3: CASSIRGSEAFF. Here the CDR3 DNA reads TGTGCCAGTAGTATTAGGGGCAGTGAAGCTTTCTTT.

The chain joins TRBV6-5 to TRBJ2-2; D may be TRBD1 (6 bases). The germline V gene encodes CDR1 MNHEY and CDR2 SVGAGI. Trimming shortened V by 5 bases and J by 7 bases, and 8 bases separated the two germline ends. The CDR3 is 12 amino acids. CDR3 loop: CASSNRVGELFF. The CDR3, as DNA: TGTGCCAGCAGTAACAGGGTCGGGGAGCTGTTTTTT.

The CDR3 protein is CASSRLGQGAFTDTQYF. The CDR3 bases are TGTGCCAGCAGCCGATTGGGTCAGGGGGCTTTTACAGATACGCAGTATTTT. The chain joins TRBV2 to TRBJ2-3; 8 positions agree with TRBD1. This CDR3 has 17 amino acids. The V and J ends lost 6 bases and 3 bases, in that order; junction bases with no gene match: 14. Germline values: CDR1 SNHLY, CDR2 FYNNEI.

CDR3: CSVESAGKSYEQYF. The CDR3 nucleotides read TGCAGCGTTGAGTCGGCCGGGAAATCCTACGAGCAGTACTTC. This rearrangement joins TRBV29-1 to TRBJ2-7; D is possibly TRBD2 (5 bases). The CDR3 runs to 14 residues. Trimming left V 3 bases short and J 1 base short, with 13 bases between. The germline V gene has CDR1 SQVTM and CDR2 ANQGSEA.

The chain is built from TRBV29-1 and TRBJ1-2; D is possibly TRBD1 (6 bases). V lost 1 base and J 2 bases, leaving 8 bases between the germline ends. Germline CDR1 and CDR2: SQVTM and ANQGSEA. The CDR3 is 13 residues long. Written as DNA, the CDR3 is TGCAGCGTTGAAGGGGGGCTCAACTATGGCTACACCTTC. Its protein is CSVEGGLNYGYTF.

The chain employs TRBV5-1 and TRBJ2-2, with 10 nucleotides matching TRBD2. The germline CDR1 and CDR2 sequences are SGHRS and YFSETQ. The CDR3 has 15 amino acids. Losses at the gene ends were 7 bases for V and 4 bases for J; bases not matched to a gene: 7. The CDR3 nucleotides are TGCGCCAGCGCCCGGACTAGCGGACCCACCGGGGAGCTGTTTTTT. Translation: CASARTSGPTGELFF.